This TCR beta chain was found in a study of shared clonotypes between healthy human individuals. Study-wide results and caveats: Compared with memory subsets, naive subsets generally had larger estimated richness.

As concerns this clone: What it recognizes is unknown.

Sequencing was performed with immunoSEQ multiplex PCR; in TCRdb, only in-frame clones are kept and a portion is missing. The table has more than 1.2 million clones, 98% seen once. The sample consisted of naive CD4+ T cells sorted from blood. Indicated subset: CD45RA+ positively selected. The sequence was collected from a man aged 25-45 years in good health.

CDR3 amino acids: CASSPGSTVGWGSYNEQFF. The CDR3 DNA reads as TGCGCCAGCAGCCCCGGGAGCACGGTGGGTTGGGGCTCCTACAATGAGCAGTTCTTC. The V and J genes are TRBV5-1 and TRBJ2-1; possible D gene TRBD2, 6 bases. Trimming left V 4 bases short and J 0 bases short, with 23 bases between. The CDR3 sequence is 19 residues long. Germline assignment: CDR1 SGHRS and CDR2 YFSETQ.